What follows describes a single T cell receptor (beta chain). This specimen belongs to a study of radiotherapy plus CTLA-4 blockade in lung cancer. Assay used: immunoSEQ multiplex PCR; TCRdb lists only in-frame clones, some missing. The table includes some 32,000 clones, about 81% detected once. V lost 0 bases, J lost 5 bases, and 17 bases lay in between. Germline lookup yields CDR1 LGHNT and CDR2 FRNRAP. The CDR3 is 17 amino acids. This sequence originates from a human donor with non-small cell lung cancer that progressed on radiotherapy plus ipilimumab. The chain combines TRBV12-5 with TRBJ1-5, with no clear D. Specimen: peripheral blood, collected from a patient treated with radiotherapy plus ipilimumab. Here the CDR3 DNA reads TGTGCTAGTGGTTTGGTACTGCGAGGGAGCAGGCATCAGCCCCAGCATTTT. Translated: CASGLVLRGSRHQPQHF.